This TCR beta chain was captured in a study of OX40 agonist ivuxolimab in advanced cancers. The overall study: It was ivuxolimab, an agonistic anti-OX40 (CD134) antibody, that patients were treated with. From about 20 to 79 years was the age range, with a mean of 60 years, and over 80% were male.

This table comes from immunoSEQ multiplex PCR, and its TCRdb copy is limited to in-frame clones, with some not included. The sample shows approximately 79,000 clones, approximately 85% of them seen only once. This receptor was obtained from an adult with an advanced solid tumor such as melanoma, head and neck, liver or kidney cancer. The starting material was CD4+ or CD8+ T cells sorted from blood, obtained in a trial of the OX40 agonist ivuxolimab.

CDR3 sequence: CASSLGQWTAGGYTF. The CDR3, as DNA: TGTGCCAGCAGTTTAGGTCAATGGACGGCCGGGGGCTACACCTTC. This sequence joins TRBV6-5 and TRBJ1-2; D uncertain. With 4 bases removed from V and 8 bases from J, the gap between germline ends came to 20 bases. The germline V gene has CDR1 MNHEY and CDR2 SVGAGI. The CDR3 extends over 15 amino acids.